This is a list of T cell receptor beta chains from one sample in a study of T cells in Graves' hyperthyroidism and ophthalmopathy. One entry per CDR3 protein, called by TCRdb with MiXCR from the multiplex PCR reads. This table holds under 450,000 distinct CDR3 sequences, around an eighth found once. Sample: blood. The source is a man between 25 and 39 years old with Graves' hyperthyroidism that later progressed to Graves' ophthalmopathy. Both conserved end residues are part of each CDR3. D genes are given only for firm matches. Size is stated for part of the rows, as once, few or many counts, or as a class when the clone is expanded.

J,size,V,D,CDR3,DNA
TRBJ2-1,many,TRBV5-1,TRBD2,CASSQGLAGATAEQFF,TGCGCCAGCAGCCAGGGACTAGCGGGGGCCACGGCGGAGCAGTTCTTC
TRBJ2-7,many,TRBV7-8,NA,CASSPLGLTGSYEQYF,TGTGCCAGCAGCCCATTGGGCCTGACAGGCTCCTACGAGCAGTACTTC
TRBJ1-4,NA,TRBV11-2,TRBD1,CASSPRDRGDREKLFF,TGTGCCAGCAGCCCCCGGGACAGGGGCGATAGAGAAAAACTGTTTTTT
TRBJ2-6,NA,TRBV3-1,NA,CASCQTNSGANVLTF,TGTGCCAGCTGCCAAACCAACTCTGGGGCCAACGTCCTGACTTTC
TRBJ2-3,many,TRBV12-3/TRBV12-4,NA,CASSRAALNTDTQYF,TGTGCCAGCAGCCGGGCGGCACTCAACACAGATACGCAGTATTTT
TRBJ1-5,many,TRBV5-1,TRBD1,CASSLGTGGMEPQHF,TGCGCCAGCAGCTTGGGGACAGGGGGCATGGAGCCCCAGCATTTT
TRBJ1-2,many,TRBV3-1,NA,CASSQWVSYGYTF,TGTGCCAGCAGCCAATGGGTGAGCTATGGCTACACCTTC
TRBJ1-4,many,TRBV2,TRBD1,CASADRGHEKLFF,TGTGCCAGCGCTGACAGGGGGCATGAAAAACTGTTTTTT
TRBJ1-1,NA,TRBV24-1,NA,CATSDPTVGTEAFF,TGTGCCACCAGTGATCCGACAGTGGGCACTGAAGCTTTCTTT
TRBJ2-1,many,TRBV20-1,NA,CSASLDGPSSYNEQFF,TGCAGTGCTAGTTTGGACGGACCAAGCTCCTACAATGAGCAGTTCTTC
TRBJ2-3,many,TRBV4-1,NA,CASSPYMSADTQYF,TGCGCCAGCAGCCCATATATGTCGGCAGATACGCAGTATTTT
TRBJ2-7,few,TRBV6-1,TRBD1,CASSPEDRGSYEQYF,TGTGCCAGCAGTCCGGAAGACAGGGGCAGCTACGAGCAGTACTTC
TRBJ1-6,many,TRBV5-1,NA,CASSTGEVSPLHF,TGCGCCAGCAGCACGGGGGAGGTTTCACCCCTCCACTTT
TRBJ1-5,many,TRBV2,TRBD1,CASSLDRGANQPQHF,TGTGCCAGCAGTTTGGACAGGGGAGCGAATCAGCCCCAGCATTTT
TRBJ2-7,once,TRBV11-2,NA,CASSFASYEQYF,TGTGCCAGCAGCTTTGCTAGCTACGAGCAGTACTTC
TRBJ2-1,NA,TRBV3-1,TRBD2,CASSLPGVRGGLGEQFF,TGTGCCAGCAGCCTTCCCGGGGTGCGGGGGGGCCTGGGTGAGCAGTTCTTC
TRBJ1-1,NA,TRBV19,NA,CASSKRINTEAFF,TGTGCCAGTAGTAAGAGAATTAACACTGAAGCTTTCTTT
TRBJ1-2,NA,TRBV25-1,NA,CASSELDRDYGYTF,TGTGCCAGCAGTGAATTAGACAGAGACTATGGCTACACCTTC
TRBJ1-4,NA,TRBV20-1,NA,CSARDYLGFNEKLFF,TGCAGTGCTAGAGATTACCTGGGCTTTAATGAAAAACTGTTTTTT
TRBJ1-4,few,TRBV3-1,NA,CASSQNGEKLFF,TGTGCCAGCAGCCAAAACGGGGAAAAACTGTTTTTT
TRBJ1-6,NA,TRBV20-1,NA,CSALGQGPNSPLHF,TGCAGTGCCCTAGGTCAGGGCCCCAATTCACCCCTCCACTTT
TRBJ2-3,NA,TRBV9,NA,CASSVPQGGGRSDTQYF,TGTGCCAGCAGCGTTCCTCAGGGGGGGGGCCGCTCAGATACGCAGTATTTT